This TCR beta chain comes out of a study of regulatory T cells in long-lasting Graves disease. Researchers made TCR beta libraries by using iRepertoire HTBI primers and running Arm-PCR on CDR3 regions. TCRdb analysed the multiplex PCR reads with MiXCR anew, one entry per CDR3 protein. This sample has about 470,000 distinct CDR3 sequences; under 25% occur once, and the top ten carry roughly 6.9%. The time point here: persistent/refractory GD, antithyroid drugs over 5 years with positive TRAb. Following extraction of RNA from PBMCs, that RNA was used to make the TCR library. V was shortened by 3 bases and J by 4 bases, with 12 bases between the two germline ends. Germline assignment: CDR1 DFQATT and CDR2 SNEGSKA (reference sequence). The CDR3 has 13 residues.

Sample: peripheral blood mononuclear cells (PBMCs), taken when the disease was refractory, from a patient treated with antithyroid drugs. The clonotype originates from a female donor with Graves disease. The chain employs TRBV20-1 and TRBJ2-5; possible D gene TRBD2, 5 bases. The CDR3 nucleotides read TGCAGTGCTAGTCGAGAGGCGGGAGAGACCCAGTACTTC. Translation gives CSASREAGETQYF.